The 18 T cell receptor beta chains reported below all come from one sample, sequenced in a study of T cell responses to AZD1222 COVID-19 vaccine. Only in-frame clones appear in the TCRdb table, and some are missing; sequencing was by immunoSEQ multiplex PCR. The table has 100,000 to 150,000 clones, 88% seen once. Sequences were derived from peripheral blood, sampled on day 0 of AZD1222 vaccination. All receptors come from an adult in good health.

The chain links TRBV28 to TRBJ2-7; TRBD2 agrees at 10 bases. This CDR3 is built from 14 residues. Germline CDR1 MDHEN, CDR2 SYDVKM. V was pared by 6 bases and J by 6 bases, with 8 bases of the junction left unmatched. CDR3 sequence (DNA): TGTGCCAGCAGGTCTAGCGGGAGTGATGGCGAGCAGTACTTC. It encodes CASRSSGSDGEQYF.

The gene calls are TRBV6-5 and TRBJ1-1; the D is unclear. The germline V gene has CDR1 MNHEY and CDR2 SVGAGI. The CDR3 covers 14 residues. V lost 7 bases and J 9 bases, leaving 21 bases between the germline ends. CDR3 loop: CASTPAGVGVKAFF. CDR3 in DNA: TGTGCCAGCACCCCCGCGGGCGTAGGCGTGAAAGCTTTCTTT.

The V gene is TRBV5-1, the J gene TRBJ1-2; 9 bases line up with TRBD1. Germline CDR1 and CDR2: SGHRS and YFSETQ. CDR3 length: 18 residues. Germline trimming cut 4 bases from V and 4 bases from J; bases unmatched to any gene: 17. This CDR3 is CASSPRRGQGAMSYGYTF. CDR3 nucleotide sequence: TGCGCCAGCAGCCCAAGGAGGGGACAGGGAGCCATGAGCTATGGCTACACCTTC.

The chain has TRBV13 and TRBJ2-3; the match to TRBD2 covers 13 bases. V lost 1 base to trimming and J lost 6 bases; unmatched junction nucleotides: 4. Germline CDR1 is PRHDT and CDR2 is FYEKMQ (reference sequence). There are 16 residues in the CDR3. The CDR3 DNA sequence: TGTGCCAGCAGCTTAGTTCGGGGACTAGCGGGGGATACGCAGTATTTT. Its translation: CASSLVRGLAGDTQYF.

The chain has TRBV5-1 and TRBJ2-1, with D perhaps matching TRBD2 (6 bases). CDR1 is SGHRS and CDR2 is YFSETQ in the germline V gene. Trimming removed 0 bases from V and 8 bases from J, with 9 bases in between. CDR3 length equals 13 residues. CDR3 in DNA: TGCGCCAGCAGCTTGGGACTAGGCGATGAGCAGTTCTTC. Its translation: CASSLGLGDEQFF.

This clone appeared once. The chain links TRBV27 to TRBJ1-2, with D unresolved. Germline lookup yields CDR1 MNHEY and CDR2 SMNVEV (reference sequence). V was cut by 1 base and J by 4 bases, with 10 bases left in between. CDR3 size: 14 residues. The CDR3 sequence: CASSLYGEGYGYTF. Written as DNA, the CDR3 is TGTGCCAGCAGTTTATATGGGGAGGGCTATGGCTACACCTTC.

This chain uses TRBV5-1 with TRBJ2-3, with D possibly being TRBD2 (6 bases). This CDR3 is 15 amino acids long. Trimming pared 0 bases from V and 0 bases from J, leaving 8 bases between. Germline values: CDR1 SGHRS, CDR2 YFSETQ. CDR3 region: CASSLGDFSTDTQYF. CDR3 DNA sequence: TGCGCCAGCAGCTTGGGGGACTTTAGCACAGATACGCAGTATTTT.

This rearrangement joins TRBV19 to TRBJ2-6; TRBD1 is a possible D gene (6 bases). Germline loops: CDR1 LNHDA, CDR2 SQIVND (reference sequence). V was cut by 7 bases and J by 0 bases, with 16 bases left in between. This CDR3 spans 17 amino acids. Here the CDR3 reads CASKTGTTISGANVLTF. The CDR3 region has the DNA TGTGCCAGTAAAACCGGGACAACCATCTCTGGGGCCAACGTCCTGACTTTC. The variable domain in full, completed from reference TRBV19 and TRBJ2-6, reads DGGITQSPKYLFRKEGQNVTLSCEQNLNHDAMYWYRQDPGQGLRLIYYSQIVNDFQKGDIAEGYSVSREKKESFPLTVTSAQKNPTAFYLCASKTGTTISGANVLTFGAGSRLTVL.

CDR3 in DNA: TGTGCCAGCAGCTTATCCCTCGGAGAGACCCAGTACTTC. Encoded protein: CASSLSLGETQYF. The V and J genes are TRBV7-2 and TRBJ2-5; D gene ambiguous. The CDR3 sequence is 13 residues long. Per germline, CDR1 SGHTA and CDR2 FQGNSA. The V gene lost 2 bases and the J gene lost 4 bases, with 8 bases spanning the gap.

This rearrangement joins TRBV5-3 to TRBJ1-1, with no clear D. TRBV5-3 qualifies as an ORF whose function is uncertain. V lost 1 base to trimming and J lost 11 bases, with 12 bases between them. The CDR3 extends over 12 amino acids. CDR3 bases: TGTGCCAGAAGCTTGACTCTAATTGTGGCTTTCTTT. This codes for CARSLTLIVAFF.

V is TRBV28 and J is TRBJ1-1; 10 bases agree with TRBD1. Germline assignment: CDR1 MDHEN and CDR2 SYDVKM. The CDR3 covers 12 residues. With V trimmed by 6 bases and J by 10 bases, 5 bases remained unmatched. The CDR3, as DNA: TGTGCCAGCAGCGAGGGGGACAGGGGAGCTTTCTTT. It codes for CASSEGDRGAFF.

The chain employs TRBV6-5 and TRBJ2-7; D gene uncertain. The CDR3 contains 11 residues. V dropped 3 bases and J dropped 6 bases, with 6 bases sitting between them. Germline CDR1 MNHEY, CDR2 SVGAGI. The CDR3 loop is CASSYGVEQYF. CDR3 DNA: TGTGCCAGCAGTTATGGCGTCGAGCAGTACTTC.

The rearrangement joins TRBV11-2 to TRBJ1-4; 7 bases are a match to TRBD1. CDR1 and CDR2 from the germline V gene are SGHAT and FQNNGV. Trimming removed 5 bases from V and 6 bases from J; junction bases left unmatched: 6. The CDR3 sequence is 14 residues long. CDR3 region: CASSAIDRDEKLFF. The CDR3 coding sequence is TGTGCCAGCAGCGCAATAGACAGGGATGAAAAACTGTTTTTT.

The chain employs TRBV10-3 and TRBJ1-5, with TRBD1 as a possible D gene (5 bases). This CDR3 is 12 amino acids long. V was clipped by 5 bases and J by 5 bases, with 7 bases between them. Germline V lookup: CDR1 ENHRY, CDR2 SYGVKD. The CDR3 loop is CAISRGDQPQHF. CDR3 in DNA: TGTGCCATCAGTCGGGGGGATCAGCCCCAGCATTTT.

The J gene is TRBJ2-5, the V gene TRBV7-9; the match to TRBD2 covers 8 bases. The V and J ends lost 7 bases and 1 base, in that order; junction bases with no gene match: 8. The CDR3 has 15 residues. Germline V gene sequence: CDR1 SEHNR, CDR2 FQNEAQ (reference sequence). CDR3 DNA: TGTGCCAGCACCCCGGGTAGCGGGGTCCAAGAGACCCAGTACTTC. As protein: CASTPGSGVQETQYF.

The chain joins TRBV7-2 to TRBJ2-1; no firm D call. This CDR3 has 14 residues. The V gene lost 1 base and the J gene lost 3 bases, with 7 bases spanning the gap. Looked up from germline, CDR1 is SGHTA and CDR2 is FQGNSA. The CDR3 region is CASSLGRLYNEQFF. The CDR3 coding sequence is TGTGCCAGCAGCTTAGGACGGCTCTACAATGAGCAGTTCTTC.

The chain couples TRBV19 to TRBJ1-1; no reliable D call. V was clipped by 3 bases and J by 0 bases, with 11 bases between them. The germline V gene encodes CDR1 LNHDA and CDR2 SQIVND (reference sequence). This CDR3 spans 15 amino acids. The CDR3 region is CASSMKGRMNTEAFF. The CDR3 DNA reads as TGTGCCAGTAGTATGAAGGGCAGGATGAACACTGAAGCTTTCTTT. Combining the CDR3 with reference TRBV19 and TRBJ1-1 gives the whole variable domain DGGITQSPKYLFRKEGQNVTLSCEQNLNHDAMYWYRQDPGQGLRLIYYSQIVNDFQKGDIAEGYSVSREKKESFPLTVTSAQKNPTAFYLCASSMKGRMNTEAFFGQGTRLTVV.

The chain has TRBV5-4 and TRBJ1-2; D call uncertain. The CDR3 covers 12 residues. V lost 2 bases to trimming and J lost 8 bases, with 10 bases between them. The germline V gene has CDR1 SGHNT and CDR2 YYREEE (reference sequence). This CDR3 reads CASSLWGGGYTF. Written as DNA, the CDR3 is TGTGCCAGCAGCTTATGGGGTGGCGGCTACACCTTC. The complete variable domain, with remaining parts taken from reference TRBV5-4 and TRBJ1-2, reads ETGVTQSPTHLIKTRGQQVTLRCSSQSGHNTVSWYQQALGQGPQFIFQYYREEENGRGNFPPRFSGLQFPNYSSELNVNALELDDSALYLCASSLWGGGYTFGSGTRLTVV.